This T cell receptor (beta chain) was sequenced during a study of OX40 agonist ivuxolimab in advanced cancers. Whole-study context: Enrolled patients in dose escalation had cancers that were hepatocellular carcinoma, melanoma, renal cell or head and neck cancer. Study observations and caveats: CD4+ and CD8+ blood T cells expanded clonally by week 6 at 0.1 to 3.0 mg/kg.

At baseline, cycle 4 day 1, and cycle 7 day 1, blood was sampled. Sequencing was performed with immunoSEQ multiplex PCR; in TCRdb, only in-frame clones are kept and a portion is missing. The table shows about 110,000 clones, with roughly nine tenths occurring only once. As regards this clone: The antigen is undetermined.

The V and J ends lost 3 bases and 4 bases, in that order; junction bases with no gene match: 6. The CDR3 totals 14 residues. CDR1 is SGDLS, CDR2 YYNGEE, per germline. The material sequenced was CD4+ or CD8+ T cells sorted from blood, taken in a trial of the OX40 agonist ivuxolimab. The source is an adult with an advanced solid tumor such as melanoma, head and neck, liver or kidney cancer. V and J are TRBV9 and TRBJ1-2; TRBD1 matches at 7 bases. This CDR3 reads CASSAADRVYGYTF. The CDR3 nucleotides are TGTGCCAGCAGCGCAGCAGACAGGGTCTATGGCTACACCTTC.